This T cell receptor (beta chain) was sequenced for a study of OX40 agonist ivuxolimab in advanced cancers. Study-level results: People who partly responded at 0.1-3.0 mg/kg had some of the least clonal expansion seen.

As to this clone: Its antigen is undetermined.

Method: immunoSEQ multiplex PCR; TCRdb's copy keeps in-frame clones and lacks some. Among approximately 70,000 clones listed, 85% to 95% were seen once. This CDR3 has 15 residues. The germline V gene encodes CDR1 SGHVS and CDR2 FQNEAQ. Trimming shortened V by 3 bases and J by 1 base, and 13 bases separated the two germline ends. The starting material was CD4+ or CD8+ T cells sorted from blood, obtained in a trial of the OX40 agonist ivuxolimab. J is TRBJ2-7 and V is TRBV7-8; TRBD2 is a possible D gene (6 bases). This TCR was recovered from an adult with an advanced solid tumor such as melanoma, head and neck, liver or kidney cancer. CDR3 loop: CASSFTEGSSYEQYF. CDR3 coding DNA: TGTGCCAGCAGCTTTACGGAGGGTTCATCCTACGAGCAGTACTTC.